This T cell receptor (beta chain) was observed in a study of metastatic and nonmetastatic thyroid tumors. About the research overall: Where malignant and benign thyroid patients were concerned, repertoires were compared across blood and tumor or nodule tissue.

V was shortened by 6 bases and J by 2 bases, with 15 bases between the two germline ends. The CDR3 contains 15 residues. With MiXCR, TCRdb reprocessed the PCR reads. The sample lists just over 20,000 clones, over 9% occurring once. Thyroid surgery had not been preceded by any treatment in any patient. General study findings and limits: For both blood and tumor, malignant thyroid tumors reportedly showed significantly higher TCR beta diversity than benign nodules did.

This clone appeared many times. Its antigen is not identified. The sequenced sample consisted of blood. The TCR originated in a male donor with papillary thyroid cancer or a benign thyroid nodule (not recorded which). Some clones in this sample may be carry-over from other donors' samples. This chain connects TRBV12-3 or TRBV12-4 to TRBJ2-3; D gene ambiguous. The CDR3 here is CASRSNRVLTDTQYF. The CDR3 DNA follows: TGTGCCAGCAGGTCAAACCGGGTCCTCACAGATACGCAGTATTTT.